The clone carrying this T cell receptor beta chain was seen a handful of times. The authors reverse transcribed roughly 0.5 to 1 ug RNA with random hexamers. TCRdb fed the immunoSEQ multiplex PCR reads into MiXCR, producing one record per CDR3 protein. The table includes about 300,000 distinct CDR3 sequences, 90% to 95% detected once. This specimen belongs to a study of CD8 T cells in Susac syndrome. Material: CD4+ T cells from PBMCs. This receptor was taken from a human donor with multiple sclerosis.

CDR3 DNA sequence: TGTGCCAGCAGCTTGGTCGGGAGCAATGAGCAGTTCTTC. Amino acid sequence: CASSLVGSNEQFF. The rearrangement uses TRBV5-6 and TRBJ2-1, with a possible D match to TRBD2 (6 bases). Germline CDR1 reads SGHDT; CDR2 reads YYEEEE. The CDR3 consists of 13 residues. Trimming left V 0 bases short and J 6 bases short, with 7 bases between.